This T cell receptor (beta chain) stems from a study of control samples from healthy donors and cancer patients. The method was immunoSEQ multiplex PCR; TCRdb's version includes in-frame clones alone and lacks a portion of them. This table has around 59,000 clones, about 92% appearing once. The CDR3 is 18 amino acids. Germline CDR1 and CDR2: KGHDR and SFDVKD. Germline trimming cut 0 bases from V and 7 bases from J; bases unmatched to any gene: 13. This receptor was obtained from a man aged 40-50 years with colorectal cancer. The chain combines TRBV24-1 with TRBJ2-1; TRBD1 agrees at 8 bases. Sequencing input: PBMCs. The chain's CDR3 is CATSDLDRAGGAGNEQFF. CDR3 coding DNA: TGTGCCACCAGTGATTTGGATAGGGCAGGGGGCGCCGGTAATGAGCAGTTCTTC.